The source of this T cell receptor (beta chain) is a study of response to subunit inactivated influenza vaccine. Notes on the study in general: Every seasonal influenza vaccination brings in few new T cells, the authors suggested.

This clonotype was detected only a few times. Its antigen is undetermined. A single record per CDR3 protein comes from TCRdb applying MiXCR to the RT-PCR reads. The profile shows a few hundred thousand distinct CDR3 sequences, 11% to 15% of them singletons. This CDR3 contains 14 residues. V lost 6 bases to trimming and J lost 5 bases; unmatched junction nucleotides: 5. This TCR was sampled from a man aged 50-60 years who received an inactivated influenza vaccine. The starting material was PBMCs from blood, obtained 11 to 12 days after vaccination. The chain carries TRBV12-3 or TRBV12-4 and TRBJ2-7, with 12 bases identical to TRBD1. CDR3 amino acids: CASSNWDRGHEQYF. Written as DNA, the CDR3 is TGTGCCAGCAGCAATTGGGACAGGGGGCACGAGCAGTACTTC.